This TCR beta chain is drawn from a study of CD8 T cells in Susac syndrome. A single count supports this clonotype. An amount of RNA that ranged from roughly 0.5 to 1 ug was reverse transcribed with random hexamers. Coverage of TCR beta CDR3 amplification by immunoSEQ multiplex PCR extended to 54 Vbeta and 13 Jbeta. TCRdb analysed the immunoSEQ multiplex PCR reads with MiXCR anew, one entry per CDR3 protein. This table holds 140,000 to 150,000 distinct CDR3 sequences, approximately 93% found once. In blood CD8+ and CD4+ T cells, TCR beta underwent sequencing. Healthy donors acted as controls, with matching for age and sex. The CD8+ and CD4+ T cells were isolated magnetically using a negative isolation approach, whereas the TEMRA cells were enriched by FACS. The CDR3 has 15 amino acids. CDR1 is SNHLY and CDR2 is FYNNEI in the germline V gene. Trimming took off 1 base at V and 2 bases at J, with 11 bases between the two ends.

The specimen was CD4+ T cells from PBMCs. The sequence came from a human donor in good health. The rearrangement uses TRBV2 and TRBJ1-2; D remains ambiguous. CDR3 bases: TGTGCCAGCAGTGAAGGCCCGGGGATAAACTATGGCTACACCTTC. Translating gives CASSEGPGINYGYTF.